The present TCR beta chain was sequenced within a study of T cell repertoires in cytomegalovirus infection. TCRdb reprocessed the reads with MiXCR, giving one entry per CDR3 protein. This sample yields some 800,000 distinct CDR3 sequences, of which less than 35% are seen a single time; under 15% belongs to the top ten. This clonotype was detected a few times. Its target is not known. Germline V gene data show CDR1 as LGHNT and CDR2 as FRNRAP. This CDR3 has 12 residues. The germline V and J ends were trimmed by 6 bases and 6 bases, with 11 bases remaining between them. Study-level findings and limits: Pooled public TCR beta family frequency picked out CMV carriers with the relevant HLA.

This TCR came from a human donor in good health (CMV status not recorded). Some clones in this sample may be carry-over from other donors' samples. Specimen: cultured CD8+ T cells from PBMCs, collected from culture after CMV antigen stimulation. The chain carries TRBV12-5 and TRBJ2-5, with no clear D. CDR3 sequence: CASGPEAKTQYF. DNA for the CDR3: TGTGCTAGTGGACCCGAAGCGAAGACCCAGTACTTC.